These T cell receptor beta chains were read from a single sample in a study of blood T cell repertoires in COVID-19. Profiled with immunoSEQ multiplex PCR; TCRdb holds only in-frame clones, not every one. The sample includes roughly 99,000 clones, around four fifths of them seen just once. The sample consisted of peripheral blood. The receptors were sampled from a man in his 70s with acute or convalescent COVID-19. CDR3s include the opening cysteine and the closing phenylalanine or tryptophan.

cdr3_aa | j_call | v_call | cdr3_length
CASSRLQGANLYGYTF | TRBJ1-2 | TRBV7-9 | 16
CATGTVYEQYF | TRBJ2-7 | TRBV15 | 11
CASSFSGGANEQFF | TRBJ2-1 | TRBV7-3 | 14
CASNPGNTGELFF | TRBJ2-2 | TRBV6-5 | 13
CASSPDRGLTGELFF | TRBJ2-2 | TRBV7-3 | 15
CASTTQDGKSGYEQYF | TRBJ2-7 | TRBV7-9 | 16
CASFTGRGGANVLTF | TRBJ2-6 | TRBV11-1 | 15
CASSFVSGSVGGYTF | TRBJ1-2 | TRBV5-6 | 15
CASSVQAASTDTQYF | TRBJ2-3 | TRBV9 | 15
CASSYRRDNSNQPQHF | TRBJ1-5 | TRBV6-6 | 16
CASSPYSTGELFF | TRBJ2-2 | TRBV7-3 | 13
CASSPLAGGPNNEQFF | TRBJ2-1 | TRBV18 | 16
CASSNQDSRAKYF | TRBJ2-5 | TRBV7-9 | 13
CATSRAGSGANVLTF | TRBJ2-6 | TRBV15 | 15
CASSFGQMKRF | TRBJ2-7 | TRBV12-3/TRBV12-4 | 11
CASSLFRDNEQFF | TRBJ2-1 | TRBV11-3 | 13
CASSQDPSGNYGYTF | TRBJ1-2 | TRBV3-1/TRBV3-2 | 15
CASSAYRGQWADTQYF | TRBJ2-3 | TRBV25-1 | 16
CASTPDRGGTGELFF | TRBJ2-2 | TRBV2 | 15
CAISDPTGGSNQPQHF | TRBJ1-5 | TRBV10-3 | 16
CASSSDLQGNYGYTF | TRBJ1-2 | TRBV6-6 | 15
CASSFQTGALTDTQYF | TRBJ2-3 | TRBV5-1 | 16
CASSPRTAVYGYTF | TRBJ1-2 | TRBV27 | 14
CASSRSKSQGAGNSPLHF | TRBJ1-6 | TRBV4-3 | 18
CASGWEGEKLFF | TRBJ1-4 | TRBV12-5 | 12
CASSQGYRDGLGNTIYF | TRBJ1-3 | TRBV4-3 | 17
CASSASGGSDTQYF | TRBJ2-3 | TRBV9 | 14
CASSRFDREETQYF | TRBJ2-5 | TRBV5-6 | 14
CASIRTAIVTGELFF | TRBJ2-2 | TRBV2 | 15
CASSLAGGAKQPQHF | TRBJ1-5 | TRBV5-1 | 15
CASSISGPVNSPLHF | TRBJ1-6 | TRBV19 | 15
CASSGDRPYEQYF | TRBJ2-7 | TRBV9 | 13
CASSFTGLAGGYEQYF | TRBJ2-7 | TRBV7-9 | 16
CASSFIEGAGQPQHF | TRBJ1-5 | TRBV7-2 | 15
CASSQSWTTTNEKLFF | TRBJ1-4 | TRBV23-1 | 16
CASSFSSGSENIQYF | TRBJ2-4 | TRBV7-2 | 15
CASLDFPGQGYGYTF | TRBJ1-2 | TRBV5-1 | 15
CASSLQGAGTGELFF | TRBJ2-2 | TRBV5-4 | 15
CASRATVSNYGYTF | TRBJ1-2 | TRBV27 | 14
CASSKGVGGELFF | TRBJ2-2 | TRBV9 | 13
CAIQWGGLNTEAFF | TRBJ1-1 | TRBV6-5 | 14
CASSTGQGGNNEQFF | TRBJ2-1 | TRBV6-5 | 15
CASSEVGGREKLFF | TRBJ1-4 | TRBV6-1 | 14
CASRDRGNQPQHF | TRBJ1-5 | TRBV6-5 | 13
CAGGDSTDTQYF | TRBJ2-3 | TRBV6-6 | 12
CASSPVRLGFHTGELFF | TRBJ2-2 | TRBV18 | 17
CASSLGVQNTEAFF | TRBJ1-1 | TRBV5-1 | 14
CASSLGGGAGETQYF | TRBJ2-5 | TRBV7-3 | 15
CATSRGQAATNEQFF | TRBJ2-1 | TRBV15 | 15
CASSDGQGGEKLFF | TRBJ1-4 | TRBV6-1 | 14
CASSREGYSGANVLTF | TRBJ2-6 | TRBV5-1 | 16
CASNRLAADTEAFF | TRBJ1-1 | TRBV19 | 14
CASSPLGTSDLLAKNIQYF | TRBJ2-4 | TRBV7-9 | 19
CASSLPAAQGYTF | TRBJ1-2 | TRBV28 | 13